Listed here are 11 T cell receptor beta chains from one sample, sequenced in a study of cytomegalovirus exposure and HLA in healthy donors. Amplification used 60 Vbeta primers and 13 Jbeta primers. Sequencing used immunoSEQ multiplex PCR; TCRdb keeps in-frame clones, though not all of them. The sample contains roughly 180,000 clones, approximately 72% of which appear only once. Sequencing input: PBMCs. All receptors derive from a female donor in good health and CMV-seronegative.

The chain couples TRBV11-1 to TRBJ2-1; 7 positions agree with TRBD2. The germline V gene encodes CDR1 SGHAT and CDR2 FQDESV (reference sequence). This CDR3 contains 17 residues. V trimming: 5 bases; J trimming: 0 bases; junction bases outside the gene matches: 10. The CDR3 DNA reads TGTGCCAGCAGCGACAGCGGCTCGGGGGGCTCCTACAATGAGCAGTTCTTC. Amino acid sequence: CASSDSGSGGSYNEQFF.

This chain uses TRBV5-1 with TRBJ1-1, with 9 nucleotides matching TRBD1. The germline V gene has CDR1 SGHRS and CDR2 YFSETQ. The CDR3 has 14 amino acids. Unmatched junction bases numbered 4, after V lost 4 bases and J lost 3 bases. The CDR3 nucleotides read TGCGCCAGCAGCCCAGGGACAGGGTACACTGAAGCTTTCTTT. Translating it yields CASSPGTGYTEAFF.

The CDR3 sequence: CASSYGGTEAFF. CDR3 DNA: TGTGCCAGCAGTTATGGGGGGACTGAAGCTTTCTTT. The chain joins TRBV6-5 to TRBJ1-1, with a tentative D call TRBD1 (5 bases). V lost 3 bases and J 5 bases, leaving 7 bases between the germline ends. Germline CDR1 MNHEY, CDR2 SVGAGI. This CDR3 is 12 amino acids long.

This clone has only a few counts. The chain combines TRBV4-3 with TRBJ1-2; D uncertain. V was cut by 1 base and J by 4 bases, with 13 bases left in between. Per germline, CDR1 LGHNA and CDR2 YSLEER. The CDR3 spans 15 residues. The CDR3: CASSQGAGNSYGYTF. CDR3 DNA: TGCGCCAGCAGCCAAGGCGCGGGGAATTCCTATGGCTACACCTTC.

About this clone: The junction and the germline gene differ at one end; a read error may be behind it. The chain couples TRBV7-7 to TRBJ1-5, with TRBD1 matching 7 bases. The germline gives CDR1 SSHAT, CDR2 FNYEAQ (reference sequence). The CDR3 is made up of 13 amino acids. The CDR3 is CASSPDRDQPQHF. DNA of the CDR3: TGTGCTAGCAGCCCTGACAGGGATCAGCCCCAGCATTTT.

CDR3 nucleotides: TGTGCCAGCAGCTTAGGGGACAGGGGTTTGAGTGAAAAACTGTTTTTT. Residues: CASSLGDRGLSEKLFF. This chain links TRBV7-9 with TRBJ1-4; 10 nucleotides line up with TRBD1. The V gene's germline CDR1 is SEHNR and CDR2 FQNEAQ (reference sequence). V dropped 1 base and J dropped 7; count of bases not matched to a gene: 6. The CDR3 runs 16 residues.

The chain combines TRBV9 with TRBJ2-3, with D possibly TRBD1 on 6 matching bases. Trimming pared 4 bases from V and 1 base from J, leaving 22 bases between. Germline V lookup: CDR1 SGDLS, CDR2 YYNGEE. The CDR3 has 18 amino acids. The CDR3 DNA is TGTGCCAGCAGCCCTAGGGTGGCAGGGGCCTCTCGCACAGATACGCAGTATTTT. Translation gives CASSPRVAGASRTDTQYF.

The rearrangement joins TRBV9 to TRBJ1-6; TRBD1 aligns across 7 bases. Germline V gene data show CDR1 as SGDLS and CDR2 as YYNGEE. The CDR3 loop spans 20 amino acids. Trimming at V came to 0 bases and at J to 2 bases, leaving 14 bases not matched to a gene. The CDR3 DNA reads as TGTGCCAGCAGCGTAGCTACAGGGGCAGGGGAACGGACCTATAATTCACCCCTCCACTTT. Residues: CASSVATGAGERTYNSPLHF.

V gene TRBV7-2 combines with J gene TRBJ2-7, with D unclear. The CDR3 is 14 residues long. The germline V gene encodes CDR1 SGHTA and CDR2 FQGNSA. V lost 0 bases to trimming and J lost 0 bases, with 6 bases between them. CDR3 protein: CASSLAATSYEQYF. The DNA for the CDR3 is TGTGCCAGCAGCTTAGCGGCAACCTCCTACGAGCAGTACTTC.

The CDR3 nucleotides read TGTGCCAGCAGCGTCACGACAGGGGGCACAAACTATGGCTACACCTTC. As protein: CASSVTTGGTNYGYTF. The V and J genes are TRBV9 and TRBJ1-2; 10 nucleotides agree with TRBD1. CDR1 and CDR2 from the germline V gene are SGDLS and YYNGEE. This CDR3 spans 16 amino acids. V shed 2 bases, J shed 2 bases, and the junction held 6 bases outside the gene matches.

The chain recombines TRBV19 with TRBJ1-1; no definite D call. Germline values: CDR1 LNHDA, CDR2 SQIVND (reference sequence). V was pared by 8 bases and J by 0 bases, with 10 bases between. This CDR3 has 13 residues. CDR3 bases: TGTGCCAGTCTGGAGGGCTTGAACACTGAAGCTTTCTTT. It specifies CASLEGLNTEAFF.